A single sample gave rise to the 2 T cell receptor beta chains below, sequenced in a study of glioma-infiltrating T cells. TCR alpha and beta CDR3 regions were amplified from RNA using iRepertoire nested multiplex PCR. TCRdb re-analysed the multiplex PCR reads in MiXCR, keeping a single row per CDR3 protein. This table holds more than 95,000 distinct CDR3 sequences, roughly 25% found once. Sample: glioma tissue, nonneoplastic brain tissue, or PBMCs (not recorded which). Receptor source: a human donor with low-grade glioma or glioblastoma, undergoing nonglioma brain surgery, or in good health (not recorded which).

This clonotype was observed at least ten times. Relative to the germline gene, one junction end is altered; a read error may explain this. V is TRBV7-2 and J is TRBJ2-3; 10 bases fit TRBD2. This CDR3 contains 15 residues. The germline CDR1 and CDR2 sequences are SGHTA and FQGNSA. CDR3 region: CASSLAGVSTDTQYF. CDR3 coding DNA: TGTGCCAGCAGCCTAGCGGGAGTAAGCACAGATACGCAGTATTTT.

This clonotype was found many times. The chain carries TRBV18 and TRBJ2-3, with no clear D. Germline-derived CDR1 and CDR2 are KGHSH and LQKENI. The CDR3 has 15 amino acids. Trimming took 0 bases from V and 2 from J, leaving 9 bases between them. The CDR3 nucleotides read TGTGCCAGCTCACCACCGGCAGGTTCCACAGATACGCAGTATTTT. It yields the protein CASSPPAGSTDTQYF.